This TCR beta chain was found in a study of blood T cell repertoires in COVID-19. Study-level information: Spain, Italy and the United States supplied samples that represented acute and convalescent COVID-19. T cells, B-cell-depleted T cells, or PBMCs provided the cDNA or gDNA that served as material.

This CDR3 comprises 15 residues. Trimming at V came to 5 bases and at J to 4 bases, leaving 6 bases not matched to a gene. The germline gives CDR1 MNHEY, CDR2 SMNVEV (reference sequence). Under the authors' procedure: The authors estimated nucleated cell counts from reference gene primer amplification. Repertoires were generated with immunoSEQ multiplex PCR, while TCRdb's copy carries only in-frame clones and drops some. That table is the source of V, J and clone size, and D and trimming were worked out from the DNA. The profile covers about 160,000 clones, with approximately 88% appearing a single time and over 2% taken by the ten largest.

The sample taken for sequencing was peripheral blood. J is TRBJ2-3 and V is TRBV27; 10 bases fit TRBD2. The TCR was taken from a man between 65 and 80 years old with acute or convalescent COVID-19. In nucleotides, the CDR3 is TGTGCCAGCAGTCCGCGAGCGGGAGGGCCAGATACGCAGTATTTT. It specifies CASSPRAGGPDTQYF.